The present T cell receptor beta chain was sequenced within a study of response to subunit inactivated influenza vaccine (dated by TCRdb to between 2017 and 2018). With respect to the entire study: To follow how T cells responded to a trivalent subunit inactivated influenza vaccine, the researchers relied on deep quantitative profiling of the T cell receptor repertoire.

Trimming at the junction amounts to 6 bases on V and 5 bases on J, and the germline ends lie 16 bases apart. Based on the germline V gene, the CDR1 and CDR2 sequences are SNHLY and FYNNEI. The cysteine opens and the phenylalanine closes a CDR3 of 15 amino acids. Of all the DNA, just the CDR3 is kept, 45 bases in frame from base 1. Remarks on this clonotype: Its cognate antigen has yet to be identified. No qualities accompany the bases; no much larger clone lies one base away.

Overall study results and their limits: The authors proposed that each seasonal influenza vaccination may bring in only a limited number of new T cells.

Library preparation used RT-PCR. The instrument was an Illumina HiSeq 2500. The public reads were quality trimmed at Q25 with fastp and then assembled into clones with MiXCR by TCRdb, keeping productive beta chains. Every CDR3 protein is listed once, alongside the most common genes and DNA of its rows. The sample table holds approximately 500,000 distinct CDR3 sequences, of which around 13% were seen once. The ten largest clones represent 11% of the sample. The source material was PBMCs from blood, sampled about 13 days after vaccination. The V and J segments used are TRBV2 and TRBJ2-2, with TRBD1 as a weak D call on 6 bases. This sequence originates from a man in his fifties or sixties who received an inactivated influenza vaccine. Donor details come from another sample of the same person, matched by shared clones. The CDR3 corresponds to CASRPPGVGTGELFF. The nucleotide sequence is TGTGCCAGCAGACCCCCAGGGGTTGGTACCGGGGAGCTGTTTTTT.